One T cell receptor beta chain is described in this entry. Germline V gene sequence: CDR1 LGHNT, CDR2 FRNRAP. The CDR3 has 15 residues. Trimming removed 6 bases at V and 4 bases at J, with 18 bases between. Sequencing used immunoSEQ multiplex PCR; TCRdb keeps in-frame clones, though not all of them. The table includes 700,000 or so clones, approximately 83% detected once. The sample belongs to a study of shared T cell receptors in the human thymus. These data are also associated with another study on human thymus T cells. In that study: Corrective surgery for congenital heart defects was being performed on the healthy Finnish infants who were the donors. Resections from corrective heart surgery supplied the thymus tissue. Related work found strong thymic repertoire overlap between unrelated individuals.

The sequenced material came from thymocytes. The chain has TRBV12-5 and TRBJ1-2; D is uncertain. This clonotype originated in a girl in the first two years of life with a congenital heart defect. The CDR3 reads CASGSLEGPRYGYTF. The CDR3 coding sequence is TGTGCTAGTGGCTCTCTCGAGGGTCCCCGCTATGGCTACACCTTC.